Following are 16 T cell receptor beta chains from one sample sequenced in a study of T cell repertoires in cytomegalovirus infection. TCRdb re-analysed the reads in MiXCR, keeping a single row per CDR3 protein. The data show under 150,000 distinct CDR3 sequences, around 25% seen once. No cognate antigen is known for these TCRs. Sequenced sample: PBMCs, sequenced either directly or after in vitro stimulation (not recorded which). These receptors all stem from a human donor in good health (CMV status not recorded). Some clones in this sample may be carry-over from other donors' samples.

The rearrangement joins TRBV28 to TRBJ2-7; perhaps TRBD2 as D (5 bases). The V end lost 4 bases, the J end lost 3 bases, and 13 bases lay between the germline ends. This CDR3 has 14 amino acids. CDR1 and CDR2 from the germline V gene are MDHEN and SYDVKM. The CDR3 DNA reads TGTGCCAGCAGTTCCTTTGGCGGGTTCTACGAGCAGTACTTC. Translating it yields CASSSFGGFYEQYF.

This clonotype was picked up many times. The J gene is TRBJ2-2, the V gene TRBV27, with TRBD2 as a possible D gene (6 bases). V was shortened by 4 bases and J by 5 bases, with 14 bases between the two germline ends. The CDR3 has 15 amino acids. The V gene's germline CDR1 is MNHEY and CDR2 SMNVEV (reference sequence). The CDR3 region has the DNA TGTGCCAGCAGTTCACCGGGCGGGAAAACCGGGGAGCTGTTTTTT. Amino acid sequence: CASSSPGGKTGELFF.

There are a few counts of this clonotype. The genes are TRBV6-2 or TRBV6-3 and TRBJ2-1; D is possibly TRBD1 or TRBD2 (6 bases each). The CDR3 is 14 residues long. Trimming shortened V by 7 bases and J by 7 bases, and 17 bases separated the two germline ends. Germline V gene sequence: CDR1 MNHEY, CDR2 SVGEGT. The DNA for the CDR3 is TGTGCCAGCACCCGGTCAGGGGCGGGAAATGAGCAGTTCTTC. This gives the protein CASTRSGAGNEQFF.

Ten or more counts support this clonotype. V usage is TRBV12-3 or TRBV12-4 and J usage is TRBJ2-3, with TRBD1 matching 8 bases. Trimming removed 3 bases from V and 3 bases from J; junction bases left unmatched: 5. This CDR3 has 15 amino acids. The DNA of the CDR3 is TGTGCCAGCAGTTTTCCACAGGGGGTAACAGATACGCAGTATTTT. Translating it yields CASSFPQGVTDTQYF.

The chain carries TRBV2 and TRBJ2-1; unclear D gene. V was shortened by 4 bases and J by 4 bases, with 11 bases between the two germline ends. The V gene's germline CDR1 is SNHLY and CDR2 FYNNEI. This CDR3 has 14 residues. The CDR3 DNA sequence: TGTGCCAGCAGTGGCGTTTCGGCGTACAATGAGCAGTTCTTC. Protein: CASSGVSAYNEQFF.

This clonotype was found many times. The chain employs TRBV6-1 and TRBJ2-1, with D possibly called TRBD1 or TRBD2 (5 bases each). Germline CDR1 MNHNS, CDR2 SASEGT. V shed 6 bases and J shed 9 bases, with 12 bases lying between them. The CDR3 has 12 residues. CDR3 sequence (DNA): TGTGCCAGCAGCCGAGGGGTAACTGAGCAGTTCTTC. Its protein is CASSRGVTEQFF.

The rearrangement links TRBV5-4 to TRBJ2-6; 10 nucleotides agree with TRBD1. V lost 2 bases and J lost 4; bases outside the gene matches: 9. Germline assignment: CDR1 SGHNT and CDR2 YYREEE (reference sequence). The CDR3 has 18 residues. CDR3 in amino acids: CASSLGTGVSAGANVLTF. The CDR3 bases are TGTGCCAGCAGCTTAGGGACAGGGGTATCGGCGGGGGCCAACGTCCTGACTTTC.

This chain's CDR3 is CASSYQGAEAFF. The CDR3 DNA is TGTGCCAGCAGCTATCAGGGTGCTGAAGCTTTCTTT. The chain recombines TRBV7-9 with TRBJ1-1; maybe TRBD1 (5 bases). The CDR3 totals 12 residues. V gave up 4 bases and J gave up 6 bases, with 9 bases separating them. From germline, CDR1 is SEHNR and CDR2 FQNEAQ (reference sequence). Full variable domain (missing parts from reference TRBV7-9 and TRBJ1-1): DTGVSQNPRHKITKRGQNVTFRCDPISEHNRLYWYRQTLGQGPEFLTYFQNEAQLEKSRLLSDRFSAERPKGSFSTLEIQRTEQGDSAMYLCASSYQGAEAFFGQGTRLTVV.

In this sample, this clonotype turned up a few times. The genes are TRBV3-1 and TRBJ2-1, with D hard to call. Germline V gene data show CDR1 as LGHDT and CDR2 as YNNKEL (reference sequence). The CDR3 has 13 residues. The V end was cut by 0 bases, the J end by 6 bases, with 6 bases between. CDR3 loop: CASSQDNPNEQFF. DNA for the CDR3: TGTGCCAGCAGCCAAGATAATCCCAATGAGCAGTTCTTC.

This clonotype was counted ten times or more. The V call is TRBV7-2, the J call TRBJ2-1; D call uncertain. The V and J ends lost 5 bases and 9 bases respectively, with 14 bases between them. This CDR3 is built from 13 residues. The V gene's germline CDR1 is SGHTA and CDR2 FQGNSA. The CDR3, as DNA: TGTGCCAGCAGCGCCGCGCGCCTCGGTGAGCAGTTCTTC. Its translation: CASSAARLGEQFF. Variable domain in full (rest from reference TRBV7-2 and TRBJ2-1): GAGVSQSPSNKVTEKGKDVELRCDPISGHTALYWYRQSLGQGLEFLIYFQGNSAPDKSGLPSDRFSAERTGGSVSTLTIQRTQQEDSAVYLCASSAARLGEQFFGPGTRLTVL.

This clonotype was observed a few times. The rearrangement uses TRBV19 and TRBJ2-1; TRBD1 matches at 7 bases. Germline V CDR1 and CDR2: LNHDA, SQIVND (reference sequence). J lost 5 bases, V lost 11 bases, and 3 bases had no gene match. This CDR3 has 11 amino acids. The CDR3 DNA sequence: TGTGCCGTGGGGACAGACAATGAGCAGTTCTTC. Protein: CAVGTDNEQFF.

This clonotype was seen just once. The chain has TRBV10-3 and TRBJ2-7; no clear D. The ends were cut back, 3 bases at V and 3 bases at J, with 15 bases in the middle. CDR3 length: 15 amino acids. Germline V lookup: CDR1 ENHRY, CDR2 SYGVKD. The CDR3 bases are TGTGCCATCAGTGATCAAGGACGGAGATACTACGAGCAGTACGTC. It translates to CAISDQGRRYYEQYV.

This clonotype occurred a few times. The V and J genes are TRBV4-1 and TRBJ2-7, with 7 bases that match TRBD1. This CDR3 has 15 residues. Trimming cost V 3 bases and J 3 bases; bases outside gene matches: 8. Per the germline V gene, CDR1 is MGHRA and CDR2 is YSYEKL. CDR3 bases: TGCGCCAGCAGCCACCCCGGACAGGCGAACTACGAGCAGTACTTC. Its protein product is CASSHPGQANYEQYF.

The V gene is TRBV24-1, the J gene TRBJ1-2; the D is unclear. CDR3 size: 14 residues. The V and J ends lost 3 bases and 0 bases respectively, with 7 bases between them. CDR1 KGHDR and CDR2 SFDVKD come from the germline V gene. CDR3 bases: TGTGCCACCAGTGATCTCGGTACTAACTATGGCTACACCTTC. This encodes CATSDLGTNYGYTF.

The genes are TRBV6-2 or TRBV6-3 and TRBJ2-1; 9 nucleotides agree with TRBD2. This CDR3 is built from 16 residues. Trimming cost V 0 bases and J 8 bases; bases outside gene matches: 8. Germline V lookup: CDR1 MNHEY, CDR2 SVGEGT. The CDR3, as DNA: TGTGCCAGCAGTTACTCGTTTAATAGCGGGAGCTATGAGCAGTTCTTC. It encodes CASSYSFNSGSYEQFF.

This CDR3 is CASSGVAGADTQYF. The CDR3 region has the DNA TGTGCCAGCAGCGGGGTAGCGGGAGCAGATACGCAGTATTTT. This sequence joins TRBV7-2 and TRBJ2-3, with 9 bases fitting TRBD2. Germline values: CDR1 SGHTA, CDR2 FQGNSA. The V segment lost 5 bases and the J segment 4 bases; nucleotides outside the gene matches: 4. CDR3 length: 14 amino acids.